The 24 T cell receptor beta chains listed next were all sequenced from one sample in a study of tumor-infiltrating lymphocytes in localized non-small cell lung cancer. Method: immunoSEQ multiplex PCR; TCRdb's copy keeps in-frame clones and lacks some. Of about 7,200 clones in the sample, around 60% were seen once. The specimen sequenced was lung tumor tissue. These receptor sequences come from a human donor with non-small cell lung cancer.

This clone occurred a few times. V and J are TRBV7-9 and TRBJ2-3; possibly TRBD2 for D (6 bases). Germline CDR1 is SEHNR and CDR2 is FQNEAQ (reference sequence). The V and J ends lost 2 bases and 3 bases respectively, with 9 bases between them. The CDR3 extends over 14 amino acids. In DNA form, the CDR3 reads TGTGCCAGCAGCTTACGAGGGAGGACAGATACGCAGTATTTT. It is translated as CASSLRGRTDTQYF.

The table lists this clone with a few counts. The chain links TRBV7-6 to TRBJ1-1, with D maybe TRBD1 (6 bases). This CDR3 comprises 15 residues. V lost 1 base, J lost 0 bases, and 9 bases lay in between. Per the germline V gene, CDR1 is SGHVS and CDR2 is FNYEAQ. CDR3 nucleotides: TGTGCCAGCAGCTTAGTAGGGGGAGTGAACACTGAAGCTTTCTTT. Amino acid sequence: CASSLVGGVNTEAFF.

The chain combines TRBV5-8 with TRBJ2-1; 8 bases are a match to TRBD1. Germline CDR1 is SGHTS and CDR2 is YDEGEE. V trimming: 4 bases; J trimming: 0 bases; junction bases outside the gene matches: 9. CDR3 length: 17 amino acids. For the CDR3, the DNA is TGTGCCAGCAGCGGATTAACAGGGGGTATCTCCTACAATGAGCAGTTCTTC. This codes for CASSGLTGGISYNEQFF.

The chain combines TRBV5-4 with TRBJ2-3; 12 nucleotides match TRBD2. Germline values: CDR1 SGHNT, CDR2 YYREEE (reference sequence). After removal of 6 bases from V and 3 bases from J, the junction contained 5 bases not matched to a gene. The CDR3 consists of 15 residues. CDR3 protein: CASTLAGGPTDTQYF. The CDR3 DNA reads TGTGCCAGCACCCTAGCGGGGGGGCCGACAGATACGCAGTATTTT.

This chain joins TRBV27 and TRBJ1-4; 10 bases match TRBD1. This CDR3 has 16 residues. J was trimmed by 10 bases and V by 2 bases; bases with no gene match: 10. CDR1 and CDR2 (germline): MNHEY, SMNVEV (reference sequence). This CDR3 reads CASSLISGTGVGKLFF. Here the CDR3 DNA reads TGTGCCAGCAGTTTAATTTCCGGGACAGGGGTAGGAAAACTGTTTTTT.

By share, this clone ranks as medium-sized. This chain connects TRBV13 to TRBJ2-1; D not resolved. The CDR3 is 13 amino acids. Germline lookup yields CDR1 PRHDT and CDR2 FYEKMQ (reference sequence). V lost 3 bases, J lost 6 bases, and 9 bases lay in between. CDR3 region: CASSFGMSNEQFF. Here the CDR3 DNA reads TGTGCCAGCAGCTTTGGGATGAGCAATGAGCAGTTCTTC.

This clone was counted between two and nine times. The chain links TRBV7-9 to TRBJ2-7; the D is unclear. V dropped 1 base and J dropped 3 bases, with 7 bases sitting between them. The CDR3 is made up of 13 amino acids. CDR1 and CDR2 from the germline V gene are SEHNR and FQNEAQ (reference sequence). The CDR3 protein is CASSLGVGYEQYF. Written as DNA, the CDR3 is TGTGCCAGCAGCTTAGGGGTTGGCTACGAGCAGTACTTC.

The chain carries TRBV2 and TRBJ2-3, with 8 nucleotides matching TRBD2. V lost 4 bases and J lost 4; bases outside the gene matches: 10. The germline V gene encodes CDR1 SNHLY and CDR2 FYNNEI. The CDR3 extends over 16 amino acids. The DNA for the CDR3 is TGTGCCAGCAGTGTGCGGCGGGGGGTTACCGCAGATACGCAGTATTTT. Its protein is CASSVRRGVTADTQYF.

The chain has TRBV27 and TRBJ2-3, with a tentative D call TRBD2 (7 bases). Trimming shortened V by 7 bases and J by 3 bases, and 17 bases separated the two germline ends. Germline V gene sequence: CDR1 MNHEY, CDR2 SMNVEV (reference sequence). This CDR3 is built from 15 residues. The CDR3 sequence: CASTNREGGTDTQYF. The CDR3, as DNA: TGTGCCAGCACCAACAGGGAGGGAGGGACAGATACGCAGTATTTT.

The rearrangement uses TRBV4-3 and TRBJ2-1; a possible D gene is TRBD1 (6 bases). The CDR3 consists of 15 residues. V dropped 0 bases and J dropped 3 bases, with 9 bases sitting between them. Germline-derived CDR1 and CDR2 are LGHNA and YSLEER. CDR3 loop: CASSQDGQNYNEQFF. In DNA form, the CDR3 reads TGCGCCAGCAGCCAAGATGGACAGAACTACAATGAGCAGTTCTTC.

The chain has TRBV18 and TRBJ2-6, with TRBD1 matching over 8 bases. Germline V gives CDR1 KGHSH, CDR2 LQKENI. V was pared by 3 bases and J by 2 bases, with 3 bases of the junction left unmatched. The CDR3 has 16 residues. CDR3 sequence: CASSPTGGTGANVLTF. The CDR3, as DNA: TGTGCCAGCTCACCTACAGGGGGTACTGGGGCCAACGTCCTGACTTTC.

The chain has TRBV19 and TRBJ2-2; D is ambiguous. This CDR3 is built from 16 residues. Trimming stripped 5 bases from V and 2 bases from J, with 15 bases between. From germline, CDR1 is LNHDA and CDR2 SQIVND (reference sequence). This CDR3 is CASSYDGRRNTGELFF. The CDR3 DNA reads as TGTGCCAGTAGTTACGACGGACGGAGAAACACCGGGGAGCTGTTTTTT.

The rearrangement links TRBV29-1 to TRBJ2-1; no clear D. Germline loops: CDR1 SQVTM, CDR2 ANQGSEA. The V and J ends lost 6 bases and 0 bases respectively, with 12 bases between them. The CDR3 sequence is 14 residues long. Here the CDR3 reads CSVGPESSYNEQFF. DNA of the CDR3: TGCAGCGTCGGTCCGGAGAGCTCCTACAATGAGCAGTTCTTC.

This sequence joins TRBV27 and TRBJ1-5; 8 nucleotides align to TRBD1. The junction had 8 bases not matched to a gene; V was cut back by 6 bases and J by 1 base. The germline V gene encodes CDR1 MNHEY and CDR2 SMNVEV (reference sequence). The CDR3 extends over 16 amino acids. As DNA, the CDR3 is TGTGCCAGCAGCAACCAGGGGGCGCGAAGCAATCAGCCCCAGCATTTT. Protein: CASSNQGARSNQPQHF.

This clone was counted a few times. The chain employs TRBV7-8 and TRBJ2-2; D gene ambiguous. Germline CDR1 and CDR2: SGHVS and FQNEAQ. The CDR3 extends over 14 amino acids. Trimming took off 0 bases at V and 2 bases at J, with 4 bases between the two ends. The CDR3 DNA sequence: TGTGCCAGCAGCTTAGCCGAAAACACCGGGGAGCTGTTTTTT. As protein: CASSLAENTGELFF.

V is TRBV10-3 and J is TRBJ1-3; no reliable D call. CDR1 and CDR2 from the germline V gene are ENHRY and SYGVKD. V lost 3 bases to trimming and J lost 0 bases, with 15 bases between them. The CDR3 totals 17 residues. DNA of the CDR3: TGTGCCATCAGTGAAAGGGTCGGTCTTAGCTCTGGAAACACCATATATTTT. As protein: CAISERVGLSSGNTIYF.

The rearrangement uses TRBV6-4 and TRBJ2-1, with 8 nucleotides matching TRBD2. The CDR3 runs 15 residues. Looked up from germline, CDR1 is MRHNA and CDR2 is SNTAGT. Trimming cost V 0 bases and J 6 bases; bases outside gene matches: 4. As DNA, the CDR3 is TGTGCCAGCAGTGACTCCGGGGGGGCCTTCAATGAGCAGTTCTTC. Encoded protein: CASSDSGGAFNEQFF.

By proportion, this clone is medium-sized. The chain is built from TRBV19 and TRBJ2-3; possible D gene TRBD1, 6 bases. CDR1 is LNHDA and CDR2 is SQIVND in the germline V gene (reference sequence). The CDR3 runs to 14 residues. V was clipped by 5 bases and J by 2 bases, with 11 bases between them. DNA of the CDR3: TGTGCCAGTAGTGAGAGGGGGTTCACAGATACGCAGTATTTT. Translation gives CASSERGFTDTQYF.

The chain links TRBV30 to TRBJ1-1; D might be TRBD1 (6 bases). The CDR3 is 14 residues long. Germline V CDR1 and CDR2: GTSNPN, SVGIG (reference sequence). V lost 5 bases, J lost 1 base, and 14 bases lay in between. The CDR3 loop is CAWGYGRGNTEAFF. The CDR3 DNA follows: TGTGCCTGGGGTTATGGCAGGGGGAACACTGAAGCTTTCTTT.

The J gene is TRBJ2-7, the V gene TRBV9; 11 bases map to TRBD1. V shed 0 bases, J shed 4 bases, and the junction held 3 bases outside the gene matches. Per the germline V gene, CDR1 is SGDLS and CDR2 is YYNGEE. The CDR3 consists of 15 residues. The CDR3 here is CASSVAGTGGYEQYF. The CDR3 nucleotides are TGTGCCAGCAGCGTAGCTGGGACAGGGGGTTACGAGCAGTACTTC. The full variable domain, its missing parts supplied by reference TRBV9 and TRBJ2-7, is DSGVTQTPKHLITATGQRVTLRCSPRSGDLSVYWYQQSLDQGLQFLIQYYNGEERAKGNILERFSAQQFPDLHSELNLSSLELGDSALYFCASSVAGTGGYEQYFGPGTRLTVT.

This clone came up a few times. V usage is TRBV7-2 and J usage is TRBJ2-2, with TRBD2 matching over 9 bases. The germline V gene has CDR1 SGHTA and CDR2 FQGNSA. Unmatched junction bases numbered 5, after V lost 3 bases and J lost 0 bases. The CDR3 contains 17 residues. DNA of the CDR3: TGTGCCAGCAGCTTCCCGACTAGCGGCCCGAACACCGGGGAGCTGTTTTTT. It yields the protein CASSFPTSGPNTGELFF.

This clone has just a few counts. The gene calls are TRBV11-2 and TRBJ1-1; D uncertain. This CDR3 comprises 12 residues. Germline V CDR1 and CDR2: SGHAT, FQNNGV. The V and J ends lost 0 bases and 11 bases respectively, with 10 bases between them. The CDR3 region is CASSLEGSRAFF. CDR3 coding DNA: TGTGCCAGCAGCTTAGAAGGTAGTCGGGCTTTCTTT.

The gene calls are TRBV7-2 and TRBJ1-2; D is unclear. Germline V lookup: CDR1 SGHTA, CDR2 FQGNSA. Deletions cut 1 base from V and 6 bases from J, with 12 bases between. CDR3 length equals 14 residues. The CDR3, as DNA: TGTGCCAGCAGCTTAGGTCCGGGGAGCGATGGCTACACCTTC. Translating gives CASSLGPGSDGYTF.

The chain joins TRBV9 to TRBJ1-1, with 7 positions matching TRBD1. The V segment lost 4 bases and the J segment 1 base; nucleotides outside the gene matches: 7. The CDR3 is 15 residues long. Germline V lookup: CDR1 SGDLS, CDR2 YYNGEE. This CDR3 reads CASSFYDRANTEAFF. For the CDR3, the DNA is TGTGCCAGCAGCTTCTATGACAGGGCGAACACTGAAGCTTTCTTT.